Below, one TCR beta chain is given with its context. The antigen remains undetermined. Generated by immunoSEQ multiplex PCR, the TCRdb table keeps only in-frame clones and is missing some. The sample yields under 75,000 clones, 95% to 97% seen once. Per germline, CDR1 LGHNA and CDR2 YSLEER. This CDR3 spans 16 amino acids. V lost 2 bases to trimming and J lost 1 base; unmatched junction nucleotides: 3. These data originate in a study of cytomegalovirus exposure and HLA in healthy donors. Study conclusions and caveats: The authors listed 150 to 200 TCR beta chains as cytomegalovirus-associated.

Sequencing was performed on PBMCs. This receptor was taken from a woman between 18 and 30 years old in good health and CMV-seronegative. The rearrangement links TRBV4-3 to TRBJ2-1; 9 bases align to TRBD1. In DNA form, the CDR3 reads TGCGCCAGCAGCCAACCCGACAGGGGGTCCTACAATGAGCAGTTCTTC. Translated: CASSQPDRGSYNEQFF.